Each of the 15 T cell receptor beta chains below was sequenced from the same sample in a study of type 1 and type 2 diabetes patients. Amplification started from genomic DNA. Multiplex PCR with 30 forward and 13 reverse primers amplified the TCR beta CDR3. TCRdb re-called the multiplex PCR reads with MiXCR, one entry per CDR3 protein. The sample holds more than 250,000 distinct CDR3 sequences, 40% to 50% seen once. Sequenced input: peripheral blood mononuclear cells (PBMCs). These receptors originate from a man aged 18-30 years with type 2 diabetes.

This chain links TRBV27 with TRBJ2-7; D is tentatively TRBD1 or TRBD2 (5 bases each). The V end lost 2 bases, the J end lost 3 bases, and 11 bases lay between the germline ends. The CDR3 contains 14 residues. Per the germline V gene, CDR1 is MNHEY and CDR2 is SMNVEV (reference sequence). CDR3 residues: CASSLTGTSYEQYF. CDR3 in DNA: TGTGCCAGCAGTTTAACGGGGACCAGCTACGAGCAGTACTTC.

This clonotype was counted between two and nine times. The gene calls are TRBV10-3 and TRBJ2-1; 8 nucleotides align to TRBD1. Germline V gene lookup returns CDR1 ENHRY and CDR2 SYGVKD. The CDR3 has 17 amino acids. The V gene end was trimmed by 0 bases and the J gene end by 2 bases; junction bases not matched to a gene: 6. The CDR3 region has the DNA TGTGCCATCAGTGAGTCGGATAGGACAGGGACCTACAATGAGCAGTTCTTC. As protein: CAISESDRTGTYNEQFF.

V and J are TRBV19 and TRBJ2-7, with D perhaps being TRBD1 or TRBD2 (5 bases each). The CDR3 spans 15 residues. Per germline, CDR1 LNHDA and CDR2 SQIVND (reference sequence). Trimming left V 2 bases short and J 1 base short, with 12 bases between. The CDR3 coding sequence is TGTGCCAGTAGTATACAGGGAGAAGGTTCCTACGAGCAGTACTTC. It codes for CASSIQGEGSYEQYF.

V and J are TRBV20-1 and TRBJ2-7, with D tentatively TRBD1 (6 bases). The CDR3 covers 14 residues. V lost 5 bases, J lost 0 bases, and 14 bases lay in between. The germline gives CDR1 DFQATT, CDR2 SNEGSKA (reference sequence). CDR3 nucleotides: TGCAGTGCTTCTGGGGGCCCCAGCTCCTACGAGCAGTACTTC. It specifies CSASGGPSSYEQYF.

The V and J genes are TRBV6-6 and TRBJ2-5; D remains unclear. Trimming shortened V by 6 bases and J by 2 bases, and 10 bases separated the two germline ends. The V gene's germline CDR1 is MNHNY and CDR2 SVGAGI (reference sequence). CDR3 length: 13 amino acids. In nucleotides, the CDR3 is TGTGCCAGCAGCCGAGACTTTCAAGAGACCCAGTACTTC. The encoded protein is CASSRDFQETQYF.

The chain joins TRBV6-6 to TRBJ1-1; D is ambiguous. Trimming shortened V by 2 bases and J by 5 bases, and 9 bases separated the two germline ends. Germline CDR1 reads MNHNY; CDR2 reads SVGAGI (reference sequence). The CDR3 totals 13 residues. CDR3 residues: CASSYASGTEAFF. Here the CDR3 DNA reads TGTGCCAGCAGTTACGCATCAGGAACTGAAGCTTTCTTT.

This clonotype has only one observation. The chain links TRBV27 to TRBJ1-1; D is possibly TRBD1 (5 bases). V was shortened by 4 bases and J by 4 bases, with 13 bases between the two germline ends. Germline V gene lookup returns CDR1 MNHEY and CDR2 SMNVEV (reference sequence). This CDR3 has 14 residues. In DNA form, the CDR3 reads TGTGCCAGCAGTTACGACAGTTTGATCACTGAAGCTTTCTTT. Encoded protein: CASSYDSLITEAFF.

This clonotype was observed once. The chain is built from TRBV4-2 and TRBJ2-5, with 10 bases fitting TRBD2. The J call may be mistaken, given a closer DNA end match to TRBJ2-1. Germline-derived CDR1 and CDR2 are LGHNA and YNFKEQ. The CDR3 runs to 15 residues. CDR3 nucleotide sequence: TGTGCCAGCAGCCAAACTAGCGGGGCCTACAATGAGCAGTTCTTC. Translated, it gives CASSQTSGAYNEQFF.

In the case of this clonotype: The conserved phenylalanine or tryptophan is not found at the CDR3 terminus, so this likely reflects a read error. The chain is built from TRBV19 and TRBJ1-1; D unclear. The CDR3 spans 12 residues. V lost 7 bases to trimming and J lost 2 bases, with 8 bases between them. Germline values: CDR1 LNHDA, CDR2 SQIVND (reference sequence). The CDR3 DNA reads as TGTGCCAGTACTCAGTACAACACTGAAGCTTTCTTG. This sequence encodes CASTQYNTEAFL.

This clonotype was counted a few times. V usage is TRBV19 and J usage is TRBJ2-2; 11 nucleotides align to TRBD2. Germline V lookup: CDR1 LNHDA, CDR2 SQIVND (reference sequence). V lost 3 bases, J lost 4 bases, and 4 bases stayed unmatched. This CDR3 is built from 16 residues. The CDR3 sequence: CASSITSGSPTGELFF. CDR3 nucleotides: TGTGCCAGTAGTATCACTAGCGGGAGTCCCACCGGGGAGCTGTTTTTT.

J is TRBJ1-2 and V is TRBV20-1, with 9 bases fitting TRBD1. The CDR3 runs to 13 residues. Germline trimming cut 4 bases from V and 4 bases from J; bases unmatched to any gene: 4. Germline CDR1 reads DFQATT; CDR2 reads SNEGSKA (reference sequence). The CDR3 is CSATDRGLYGYTF. The CDR3 DNA is TGCAGTGCTACGGACAGGGGACTCTATGGCTACACCTTC.

This clonotype was observed a single time. The chain carries TRBV12-3 or TRBV12-4 and TRBJ1-1; maybe TRBD1 (5 bases). The CDR3 is 15 amino acids. Trimming pared 3 bases from V and 4 bases from J, leaving 15 bases between. Here the CDR3 reads CASSFWDAGITEAFF. CDR3 bases: TGTGCCAGCAGTTTTTGGGACGCAGGTATCACTGAAGCTTTCTTT.

This chain uses TRBV7-8 with TRBJ1-2, with D perhaps matching TRBD1 (5 bases). V was trimmed by 6 bases and J by 1 base, leaving 12 bases between them. The CDR3 covers 14 residues. Germline V gene data show CDR1 as SGHVS and CDR2 as FQNEAQ. The DNA for the CDR3 is TGTGCCAGCAGGGAGGGGTCAAATAACTATGGCTACACCTTC. It codes for CASREGSNNYGYTF. The full variable domain, completed using reference TRBV7-8 and TRBJ1-2, is GAGVSQSPRYKVAKRGQDVALRCDPISGHVSLFWYQQALGQGPEFLTYFQNEAQLDKSGLPSDRFFAERPEGSVSTLKIQRTQQEDSAVYLCASREGSNNYGYTFGSGTRLTVV.

This clonotype appeared a few times. The chain joins TRBV20-1 to TRBJ1-6; no reliable D call. Trimming took 0 bases from V and 3 from J, leaving 12 bases between them. The CDR3 runs to 16 residues. Per the germline V gene, CDR1 is DFQATT and CDR2 is SNEGSKA (reference sequence). CDR3 amino acids: CSARELEGIYNSPLHF. The CDR3 bases are TGCAGTGCTAGAGAGTTGGAGGGAATCTATAATTCACCCCTCCACTTT.

The V call is TRBV5-1, the J call TRBJ2-7; 10 bases align to TRBD2. CDR3 length: 14 residues. Germline trimming cut 3 bases from V and 7 bases from J; bases unmatched to any gene: 7. Germline V lookup: CDR1 SGHRS, CDR2 YFSETQ. CDR3 in amino acids: CASSSASGSGEQYF. CDR3 nucleotides: TGCGCCAGCAGCTCGGCTAGCGGGAGTGGGGAGCAGTACTTC.